This note documents a single T cell receptor beta chain sequence. RNA, at about 0.5 to 1 ug, was reverse transcribed with random hexamers. MiXCR, run by TCRdb on the immunoSEQ multiplex PCR reads, gives a single entry per CDR3 protein. The sample lists over 150,000 distinct CDR3 sequences; approximately 93% were seen once. The data were taken from a study of CD8 T cells in Susac syndrome. Germline V gene data show CDR1 as MNHEY and CDR2 as SMNVEV (reference sequence). The CDR3 is 13 residues long. V lost 4 bases to trimming and J lost 3 bases, with 8 bases between them. The sequence derives from a human donor with multiple sclerosis. Sequenced input: CD4+ T cells from PBMCs. J is TRBJ2-3 and V is TRBV27; possible D gene TRBD1, 6 bases. Here the CDR3 DNA reads TGTGCCAGCAGTTACAGGGCGACAGATACGCAGTATTTT. This codes for CASSYRATDTQYF.